The clone carrying this T cell receptor beta chain was seen a handful of times. Germline assignment: CDR1 SGHDT and CDR2 YYEEEE. The CDR3 runs 16 residues. Trimming at V came to 4 bases and at J to 1 base, leaving 9 bases not matched to a gene. The record originates from a study of control samples from healthy donors and cancer patients. The data were produced by immunoSEQ multiplex PCR, yet TCRdb's version contains in-frame clones alone and is incomplete. The top ten clones hold approximately 37% of a sample with 90,000 to 150,000 clones, roughly 90% of them seen once. The chain joins TRBV5-6 to TRBJ1-1; 8 bases align to TRBD1. This TCR derives from a man aged 50-60 years in good health. The sequenced material came from blood. This CDR3 reads CASSLDRGIGNTEAFF. CDR3 nucleotide sequence: TGTGCCAGCAGCCTAGACAGGGGAATTGGGAACACTGAAGCTTTCTTT.